This TCR beta chain was identified during a study of OX40 agonist ivuxolimab in advanced cancers. Turning to the study itself: Of the patients, three showed partial responses, one with hepatocellular carcinoma and two with cutaneous melanoma.

Using immunoSEQ multiplex PCR, the repertoire was profiled, and TCRdb retains in-frame clones only, with some absent. Seen here are tens of thousands of clones, 82% observed once, and the top ten hold around 1.9%. The CDR3 sequence is 14 residues long. Trimming stripped 4 bases from V and 5 bases from J, with 15 bases between. CDR1 SGHRS and CDR2 YFSETQ come from the germline V gene. Patients with a history of autoimmune disease or on systemic immunosuppression were excluded. About this clone itself: The antigen is not known.

Whole-study results and caveats: At 0.1 to 3.0 mg/kg, clonal expansion of CD4+ and CD8+ blood T cells had occurred by week 6.

The TCR comes from an adult with an advanced solid tumor such as melanoma, head and neck, liver or kidney cancer. The source material was CD4+ or CD8+ T cells sorted from blood, sampled in a trial of the OX40 agonist ivuxolimab. The chain employs TRBV5-1 and TRBJ2-5; D tentatively fits TRBD1 or TRBD2 (5 bases each). The CDR3 protein is CASSTEGSWETQYF. CDR3 bases: TGCGCCAGCAGCACTGAGGGGAGTTGGGAGACCCAGTACTTC.